These 9 T cell receptor beta chains came from one sample sequenced in a study of blood T cell repertoires in COVID-19. Some clones are missing from TCRdb's copy, which holds only in-frame ones; the method was immunoSEQ multiplex PCR. Among some 230,000 clones listed, approximately 85% were seen once. The sample comprised peripheral blood. These receptors originate from a man between 40 and 49 years old with acute or convalescent COVID-19.

The chain is built from TRBV7-3 and TRBJ2-7, with D possibly TRBD2 on 6 matching bases. The CDR3 sequence is 14 residues long. The germline V gene has CDR1 SGHTA and CDR2 FQGTGA. The ends were cut back, 0 bases at V and 7 bases at J, with 13 bases in the middle. The CDR3 region is CASSLTGGEAEQYF. CDR3 bases: TGTGCCAGCAGCTTAACAGGAGGGGAGGCAGAGCAGTACTTC.

This clone was counted a single time. V usage is TRBV3-1 (or the pseudogene TRBV3-2) and J usage is TRBJ1-1; the D gene is possibly TRBD1 (6 bases). Germline V gene lookup returns CDR1 LGHDT and CDR2 YNNKEL (reference sequence). The CDR3 contains 13 residues. The V end lost 6 bases, the J end lost 1 base, and 9 bases lay between the germline ends. The CDR3 nucleotides are TGTGCCAGCAGGAGGACAGAGAACACTGAAGCTTTCTTT. Protein sequence: CASRRTENTEAFF.

The chain combines TRBV9 with TRBJ2-7; the match to TRBD2 covers 14 bases. CDR1 SGDLS and CDR2 YYNGEE come from the germline V gene. The V segment lost 7 bases and the J segment 7 bases; nucleotides outside the gene matches: 10. The CDR3 loop spans 15 amino acids. Here the CDR3 reads CASGSTSGGEEEQYF. The DNA of the CDR3 is TGTGCCAGCGGCTCGACTAGCGGGGGGGAGGAGGAGCAGTACTTC.

The chain carries TRBV2 and TRBJ1-5; D ambiguous. V lost 4 bases to trimming and J lost 5 bases, with 9 bases between them. The CDR3 has 13 amino acids. Germline values: CDR1 SNHLY, CDR2 FYNNEI. The CDR3 protein is CASSGDGDQPQHF. The DNA of the CDR3 is TGTGCCAGCAGTGGAGACGGAGATCAGCCCCAGCATTTT.

V and J are TRBV11-2 and TRBJ1-3; 8 bases align to TRBD1. CDR3 size: 16 residues. V lost 3 bases to trimming and J lost 0 bases; unmatched junction nucleotides: 4. Germline CDR1 reads SGHAT; CDR2 reads FQNNGV. Here the CDR3 reads CASSFRGQDSGNTIYF. CDR3 coding DNA: TGTGCCAGCAGCTTTAGGGGACAGGACTCTGGAAACACCATATATTTT.

V is TRBV25-1 and J is TRBJ2-7; D remains unclear. The CDR3 totals 10 residues. V was cut by 8 bases and J by 8 bases, with 10 bases left in between. Germline V gives CDR1 MGHDK, CDR2 SYGVNS. The CDR3 reads CASYGTKQYF. The CDR3 DNA follows: TGTGCCAGCTACGGTACCAAGCAGTACTTC.

The chain joins TRBV24-1 to TRBJ1-5, with 8 bases lining up with TRBD1. The CDR3 extends over 13 amino acids. Germline V gene lookup returns CDR1 KGHDR and CDR2 SFDVKD. The junction had 6 bases not matched to a gene; V was cut back by 9 bases and J by 6 bases. CDR3 loop: CATSDRATQPQHF. For the CDR3, the DNA is TGTGCCACCTCGGACAGGGCCACTCAGCCCCAGCATTTT.

The chain employs TRBV5-1 and TRBJ2-7; D possibly corresponds to TRBD2 (5 bases). CDR3 size: 15 residues. CDR1 and CDR2 (germline): SGHRS, YFSETQ. With 4 bases removed from V and 0 bases from J, the gap between germline ends came to 14 bases. CDR3 sequence (DNA): TGCGCCAGCAGCCCCGACGAGGGATACTCCTACGAGCAGTACTTC. Encoded protein: CASSPDEGYSYEQYF.

In its sample, this clone was seen once. The chain recombines TRBV11-2 with TRBJ1-2; D remains unclear. The CDR3 totals 16 residues. In germline, CDR1 is SGHAT, CDR2 FQNNGV. The germline V and J ends were trimmed by 5 bases and 0 bases, with 16 bases remaining between them. CDR3 amino acids: CASSLPLAGPNYGYTF. In DNA form, the CDR3 reads TGTGCCAGCAGCCTCCCTCTCGCGGGTCCTAACTATGGCTACACCTTC.